Detailed here is one TCR beta chain. These data belong to a study of blood T cell repertoires in COVID-19. Study context: The United States, Italy and Spain supplied acute and convalescent COVID-19 samples. In each case, the material was cDNA or gDNA derived from T cells, B-cell-depleted T cells, or PBMCs.

The trim removed 4 bases at V and 2 bases at J, leaving 6 bases unmatched. Germline CDR1 is SGHTA and CDR2 is FQGTGA. The CDR3 totals 17 residues. Original methodology: Amplification from reference gene primers served as the basis for estimated nucleated cell counts. The assay was immunoSEQ multiplex PCR, and TCRdb's table has in-frame clones only and misses some. The DNA gave D and trimming, while V, J and clone size come from that table. This repertoire shows fewer than 300,000 clones, 88% found once; its top ten account for roughly 4%. J is TRBJ2-1 and V is TRBV7-3; 12 nucleotides align to TRBD2. The TCR was taken from a man in his sixties who had recovered from COVID-19. Sequencing was performed on peripheral blood. CDR3 protein: CASSSGLAGYPYNEQFF. DNA for the CDR3: TGTGCCAGCAGCTCAGGACTAGCGGGGTATCCCTACAATGAGCAGTTCTTC.